This TCR beta chain is drawn from a study of tumor-infiltrating lymphocytes in localized non-small cell lung cancer. Study context: Some samples were collected after neoadjuvant chemotherapy; smokers, never-smokers and several histologies were included. Study results and limitations: Tumors had more T cell infiltration than uninvolved lung, per TCRbeta sequencing and CD3 counts. Different pieces of the same tissue were used for each assay.

TCRdb's table, derived via immunoSEQ multiplex PCR, lists solely in-frame clones and lacks some. The sample lists 9,500 to 13,000 clones, 60% occurring once. Germline V lookup: CDR1 MNHEY, CDR2 SVGAGI. This CDR3 has 14 residues. Trimming shortened V by 6 bases and J by 2 bases, and 14 bases separated the two germline ends. To note about this clone: Its antigen is unknown.

The receptor's source is a human donor with non-small cell lung cancer. This rearrangement joins TRBV6-5 to TRBJ2-7, with TRBD2 as a possible D gene (6 bases). Input material: uninvolved lung tissue not adjacent to the tumor. As DNA, the CDR3 is TGTGCCAGCAGGGGCCCGGGGGTCCCCTACGAGCAGTACTTC. It codes for CASRGPGVPYEQYF.